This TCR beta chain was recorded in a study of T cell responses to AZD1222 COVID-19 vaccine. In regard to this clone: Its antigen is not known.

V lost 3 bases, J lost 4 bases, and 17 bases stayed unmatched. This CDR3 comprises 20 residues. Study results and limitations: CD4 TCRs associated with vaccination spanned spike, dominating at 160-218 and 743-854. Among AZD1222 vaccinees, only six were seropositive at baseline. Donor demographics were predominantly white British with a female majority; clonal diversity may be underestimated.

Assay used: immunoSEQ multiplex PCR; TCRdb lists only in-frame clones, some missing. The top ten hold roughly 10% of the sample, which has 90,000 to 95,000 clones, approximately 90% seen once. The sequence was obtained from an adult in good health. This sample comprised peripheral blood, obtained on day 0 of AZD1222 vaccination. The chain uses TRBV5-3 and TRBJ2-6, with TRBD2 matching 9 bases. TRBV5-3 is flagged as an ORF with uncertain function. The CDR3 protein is CARSSAWILAGSFGANVLTF. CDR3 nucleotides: TGTGCCAGAAGCTCCGCTTGGATACTAGCGGGTTCCTTCGGGGCCAACGTCCTGACTTTC.